Included here is one T cell receptor beta chain sequence, with context. This sample stems from a study of cytomegalovirus exposure and HLA in healthy donors. Germline-derived CDR1 and CDR2 are SGHAT and FQNNGV. With 1 base clipped from V and 4 bases from J, the junction kept 4 bases outside the gene matches. The CDR3 runs 16 residues. The study ran its PCR with 60 Vbeta and 13 Jbeta primers. This table comes from immunoSEQ multiplex PCR, and its TCRdb copy is limited to in-frame clones, with some not included. The sample lists over 150,000 clones, more than 80% occurring once. This TCR derives from a boy younger than 18 in good health and CMV-seronegative. J is TRBJ2-2 and V is TRBV11-2; 9 bases align to TRBD2. Material: PBMCs. The CDR3 nucleotides read TGTGCCAGCAGCTTAGGGACTAGCGCCTCCACCGGGGAGCTGTTTTTT. Translation: CASSLGTSASTGELFF.